These 15 T cell receptor beta chains were all obtained from the same sample, sequenced in a study of T cells in Graves' hyperthyroidism and ophthalmopathy. Amplification of TCR beta CDR3 regions was performed using RNA transcripts as template. Initially, a first-round RT-PCR of the TCR CDR3 employed the HTBI primer set. In TCRdb, the multiplex PCR reads were re-called with MiXCR into one record per CDR3 protein. The repertoire includes roughly 700,000 distinct CDR3 sequences, 15% to 20% of them detected once, and roughly 15% sits in the top ten. Source material: blood. The source of these receptors is a man aged 50 or older with Graves' hyperthyroidism.

The genes are TRBV7-9 and TRBJ2-5, with 9 nucleotides matching TRBD1. Germline-derived CDR1 and CDR2 are SEHNR and FQNEAQ (reference sequence). The CDR3 is 17 residues long. The V segment lost 4 bases and the J segment 5 bases; nucleotides outside the gene matches: 14. CDR3 nucleotide sequence: TGTGCCAGCAGCTATCCGGGACAGGGTCAGTCCGGGGAGACCCAGTACTTC. Amino acids: CASSYPGQGQSGETQYF. The full variable domain, rest sourced from reference TRBV7-9 and TRBJ2-5, is DTGVSQNPRHKITKRGQNVTFRCDPISEHNRLYWYRQTLGQGPEFLTYFQNEAQLEKSRLLSDRFSAERPKGSFSTLEIQRTEQGDSAMYLCASSYPGQGQSGETQYFGPGTRLLVL.

The gene calls are TRBV11-2 and TRBJ2-5; D is uncertain. Looked up from germline, CDR1 is SGHAT and CDR2 is FQNNGV. Trimming removed 0 bases from V and 7 bases from J, with 9 bases in between. The CDR3 is 13 residues long. Here the CDR3 reads CASSLDPKGTQYF. CDR3 nucleotide sequence: TGTGCCAGCAGCTTAGATCCCAAGGGGACCCAGTACTTC.

V usage is TRBV19 and J usage is TRBJ2-5; TRBD1 matches 7 bases. CDR1 and CDR2 from the germline V gene are LNHDA and SQIVND (reference sequence). The CDR3 length is 15 residues. J gave up 4 bases and V 3 bases, and 8 bases lay outside the gene matches. Here the CDR3 reads CASSITTGLGETQYF. CDR3 DNA: TGTGCCAGTAGTATCACGACAGGGCTTGGAGAGACCCAGTACTTC.

The rearrangement uses TRBV28 and TRBJ2-1; unclear D gene. Germline V gene data show CDR1 as MDHEN and CDR2 as SYDVKM. V was trimmed by 6 bases and J by 0 bases, leaving 15 bases between them. The CDR3 runs to 16 residues. The CDR3 loop reads CASSPGSLTSYNEQFF. The CDR3 DNA reads as TGTGCCAGCAGCCCCGGGTCTTTAACCTCCTACAATGAGCAGTTCTTC.

Note on this clonotype: With a much larger clone just one base away, this may be a read error. The CDR3 does not end in the conserved phenylalanine or tryptophan, so this is likely a read error. The gene calls are TRBV15 and TRBJ2-5, with D perhaps TRBD1 (5 bases). The CDR3 runs 15 residues. CDR1 is LNHNV and CDR2 is YYDKDF in the germline V gene (reference sequence). V lost 0 bases and J 3 bases, leaving 11 bases between the germline ends. CDR3 DNA sequence: TGTGCCACCAGCAGAGATCTAGGCAGGGAAGAGACCCAGTACCTC. Translating it yields CATSRDLGREETQYL.

Worth noting for this clonotype: A much larger clone lies one base from this, so it may be a read error. Likely a read error: the CDR3 ends without its conserved phenylalanine or tryptophan. The CDR3 loop is CASGLSFSGELFL. CDR3 sequence (DNA): TGTGCTAGTGGTTTGTCTTTCTCCGGGGAGCTGTTTCTT. The rearrangement joins TRBV12-5 to TRBJ2-2; unclear D gene. CDR1 and CDR2 (germline): LGHNT, FRNRAP. Trimming left V 2 bases short and J 6 bases short, with 7 bases between. The CDR3 totals 13 residues.

In this sample, this clonotype turned up many times. V is TRBV11-2 and J is TRBJ1-1; 9 bases line up with TRBD1. Germline CDR1 is SGHAT and CDR2 is FQNNGV. This CDR3 is built from 12 residues. The V gene end was trimmed by 6 bases and the J gene end by 14 bases; junction bases not matched to a gene: 10. The CDR3 nucleotides read TGTGCCAGCAGTCTATCAGGGACAGGGTTGTTCTTT. It encodes CASSLSGTGLFF. Drawing the rest from reference TRBV11-2 and TRBJ1-1, the complete variable domain is EAGVAQSPRYKIIEKRQSVAFWCNPISGHATLYWYQQILGQGPKLLIQFQNNGVVDDSQLPKDRFSAERLKGVDSTLKIQPAKLEDSAVYLCASSLSGTGLFFGQGTRLTVV.

This clonotype was counted a few times. The chain joins TRBV29-1 to TRBJ2-1, with D perhaps matching TRBD1 (7 bases). This CDR3 is 14 amino acids long. V was pared by 3 bases and J by 3 bases, with 12 bases between. The germline gives CDR1 SQVTM, CDR2 ANQGSEA. The CDR3 protein is CSVDGGGVYNEQFF. The CDR3 nucleotides are TGCAGCGTTGATGGAGGGGGCGTCTACAATGAGCAGTTCTTC.

In its sample, this clonotype was seen many times. CDR3 amino acids: CASRQDEAVETQYF. The DNA of the CDR3 is TGTGCCAGCAGGCAGGACGAAGCCGTTGAGACCCAGTACTTC. This rearrangement joins TRBV7-8 to TRBJ2-5; D unclear. Between the trimmed V and J ends, which lost 6 bases and 5 bases, there was a span of 16 bases. The CDR3 sequence is 14 residues long. Germline CDR1 SGHVS, CDR2 FQNEAQ.

The V gene is TRBV10-3, the J gene TRBJ2-5; 11 positions match TRBD2. Germline CDR1 is ENHRY and CDR2 is SYGVKD. The CDR3 is made up of 12 amino acids. Losses at the gene ends were 6 bases for V and 9 bases for J; bases not matched to a gene: 3. The CDR3 sequence: CAIRTSGEPQYF. CDR3 coding DNA: TGTGCCATCAGGACTAGCGGGGAACCCCAGTACTTC.

The chain has TRBV30 and TRBJ2-1; D ambiguous. Trimming removed 3 bases from V and 1 base from J, with 7 bases in between. The germline V gene has CDR1 GTSNPN and CDR2 SVGIG (reference sequence). The CDR3 has 13 amino acids. The CDR3 loop is CAWSSNSYNEQFF. The CDR3 DNA sequence: TGTGCCTGGAGCAGTAATTCCTACAATGAGCAGTTCTTC.

A few counts support this clonotype. The chain employs TRBV29-1 and TRBJ2-5; 12 bases are a match to TRBD1. After removal of 7 bases from V and 4 bases from J, the junction contained 4 bases not matched to a gene. This CDR3 has 13 residues. Germline CDR1 and CDR2: SQVTM and ANQGSEA. CDR3 region: CSAGTGGRETQYF. The CDR3 coding sequence is TGCAGCGCCGGGACAGGGGGCCGAGAGACCCAGTACTTC.

At least ten counts were recorded for this clonotype. The V and J genes are TRBV7-8 and TRBJ2-7, with 7 bases lining up with TRBD1. V lost 5 bases to trimming and J lost 7 bases; unmatched junction nucleotides: 11. Looked up from germline, CDR1 is SGHVS and CDR2 is FQNEAQ. The CDR3 covers 14 residues. CDR3 DNA sequence: TGTGCCAGCAGCCAACGGACAGGCCAGTTGGAGCAGTACTTC. Translating it yields CASSQRTGQLEQYF.

A word on this clonotype: One base away lies a much larger clone, so this may be a sequencing read error. V is TRBV6-2 or TRBV6-3 and J is TRBJ2-7, with 12 positions matching TRBD2. Germline values: CDR1 MNHEY, CDR2 SVGEGT. With V trimmed by 1 base and J by 4 bases, 2 bases remained unmatched. The CDR3 consists of 15 residues. The CDR3 DNA follows: TGTGCCAGCAGTTACTTGACTAGCGGGAGTTACGAGCAGTACTTC. It codes for CASSYLTSGSYEQYF.

Ten or more counts support this clonotype. The chain carries TRBV20-1 and TRBJ2-1; TRBD2 agrees at 8 bases. With 6 bases clipped from V and 5 bases from J, the junction kept 9 bases outside the gene matches. CDR1 DFQATT and CDR2 SNEGSKA come from the germline V gene (reference sequence). The CDR3 contains 14 residues. Written as DNA, the CDR3 is TGCAGTGCCCCGGGACTAGGATTTAACAATGAGCAGTTCTTC. Its translation: CSAPGLGFNNEQFF.